These T cell receptor beta chains were read from a single sample in a study of T cells in Graves' hyperthyroidism and ophthalmopathy. Using its own MiXCR run on the multiplex PCR reads, TCRdb lists one record per CDR3 protein. The sample consists of hundreds of thousands of distinct CDR3 sequences, around 15% of them appearing once. Sequencing used blood. These receptor sequences come from a middle-aged woman with Graves' ophthalmopathy. Both conserved end residues are part of each CDR3. A D gene is named only where the DNA matches it firmly. For some rows the clone size is stated as once, few or many, or as a class when expanded; others skip it.

NA	TRBJ2-7	TRBV11-2	many	CASSPRAGRFYEQYF	TGTGCCAGCAGCCCCCGGGCCGGAAGATTTTACGAGCAGTACTTC
TRBD1	TRBJ1-4	TRBV4-1	NA	CASSQGGTGRNEKLFF	TGCGCCAGCAGCCAAGGAGGGACAGGGCGCAATGAAAAACTGTTTTTT
TRBD1	TRBJ2-1	TRBV6-2/TRBV6-3	NA	CASSFLRDRGPYNEQFF	TGTGCCAGCAGTTTCCTCCGGGACAGGGGCCCCTACAATGAGCAGTTCTTC
NA	TRBJ1-2	TRBV11-2	few	CASGGSQRPGHNYGYTF	TGTGCCAGCGGTGGAAGTCAGCGACCGGGGCATAACTATGGCTACACCTTC
TRBD2	TRBJ2-7	TRBV20-1	many	CSASKRDSYEQYF	TGCAGTGCTAGCAAGCGGGACTCCTACGAGCAGTACTTC
NA	TRBJ2-7	TRBV28	many	CASSLRNSNYEQYF	TGTGCCAGCAGTTTAAGAAACAGCAACTACGAGCAGTACTTC
TRBD2	TRBJ2-7	TRBV5-1	many	CASSYGLASSYEQYF	TGCGCCAGCAGCTATGGACTAGCGAGCTCCTACGAGCAGTACTTC
TRBD2	TRBJ2-5	TRBV7-8	NA	CASSDYRTSGYEETQYF	TGTGCCAGCAGCGATTACCGGACTAGCGGGTACGAAGAGACCCAGTACTTC
NA	TRBJ2-5	TRBV12-3/TRBV12-4	many	CASSEGSRTETQCF	TGTGCCAGCAGCGAAGGGAGCCGGACGGAGACCCAGTGCTTC
NA	TRBJ2-5	TRBV28	NA	CASSSSQTQYF	NA
NA	TRBJ2-2	TRBV14	NA	CASSAGGRRELFF	TGTGCCAGCAGTGCAGGAGGCCGACGGGAGCTGTTTTTT
NA	TRBJ2-2	TRBV20-1	NA	CSARDVTENTGELFF	TGCAGTGCTAGAGATGTTACGGAGAACACCGGGGAGCTGTTTTTT
NA	TRBJ2-6	TRBV28	many	CASSPPTIHSGANVLTF	TGTGCCAGCAGCCCCCCGACAATCCATTCTGGGGCCAACGTCCTGACTTTC